The 24 T cell receptor beta chains given below trace back to one sample, sequenced in a study of T cell responses to AZD1222 COVID-19 vaccine. Using immunoSEQ multiplex PCR, the repertoire was profiled, and TCRdb retains in-frame clones only, with some absent. The repertoire holds some 150,000 clones, with around nine tenths as singletons. This sample comprised peripheral blood, obtained after recovery from COVID-19. The receptors come from an adult who had recovered from COVID-19.

The rearrangement joins TRBV10-2 to TRBJ1-3, with 10 bases that match TRBD1. The CDR3 consists of 20 residues. Germline V gene sequence: CDR1 WSHSY, CDR2 SAAADI. The V segment lost 10 bases and the J segment 0 bases; nucleotides outside the gene matches: 21. The CDR3 is CATKGGRDRGPMSSGNTIYF. The CDR3 DNA follows: TGCGCCACTAAGGGGGGCCGGGACAGGGGCCCTATGAGCTCTGGAAACACCATATATTTT.

The chain links TRBV7-9 to TRBJ2-7; tentative D call: TRBD2 (5 bases). Germline V gives CDR1 SEHNR, CDR2 FQNEAQ (reference sequence). The ends were cut back, 1 base at V and 1 base at J, with 11 bases in the middle. The CDR3 runs 15 residues. CDR3 DNA sequence: TGTGCCAGCAGCTTAGGGACGGGGTATTCCTACGAGCAGTACTTC. It translates to CASSLGTGYSYEQYF.

V is TRBV2 and J is TRBJ2-5; D may be TRBD2 (6 bases). V was trimmed by 8 bases and J by 1 base, leaving 11 bases between them. Looked up from germline, CDR1 is SNHLY and CDR2 is FYNNEI. The CDR3 contains 13 residues. The CDR3 reads CASGRDFQETQYF. DNA of the CDR3: TGTGCCAGCGGACGGGACTTCCAAGAGACCCAGTACTTC.

J is TRBJ2-7 and V is TRBV28; perhaps TRBD2 as D (6 bases). The CDR3 contains 16 residues. Deletions cut 7 bases from V and 1 base from J, with 20 bases between. Germline assignment: CDR1 MDHEN and CDR2 SYDVKM. Here the CDR3 DNA reads TGTGCCAGCACCCCCGTGCCACAGGCGGGGTCCTACGAGCAGTACTTC. Its translation is CASTPVPQAGSYEQYF.

This chain connects TRBV27 to TRBJ1-1; D might be TRBD1 (5 bases). From germline, CDR1 is MNHEY and CDR2 SMNVEV (reference sequence). The length of the CDR3 is 14 residues. The V and J ends lost 5 bases and 8 bases respectively, with 18 bases between them. The DNA of the CDR3 is TGTGCCAGCAGTCCCCGTGGCAGGGTACCGGAAGCTTTCTTT. Encoded protein: CASSPRGRVPEAFF.

This rearrangement joins TRBV5-1 to TRBJ2-7; D not certain. Trimming took 4 bases from V and 5 from J, leaving 7 bases between them. Germline CDR1 reads SGHRS; CDR2 reads YFSETQ. There are 11 residues in the CDR3. The CDR3 here is CASSGPDEQYF. CDR3 nucleotide sequence: TGCGCCAGCAGCGGCCCGGACGAGCAGTACTTC.

The V and J genes are TRBV5-6 and TRBJ1-1, with TRBD1 as a possible D gene (6 bases). The V gene's germline CDR1 is SGHDT and CDR2 YYEEEE. The CDR3 loop spans 14 amino acids. The V end lost 4 bases, the J end lost 4 bases, and 14 bases lay between the germline ends. CDR3: CASSVTGMGTEAFF. CDR3 nucleotide sequence: TGTGCCAGCAGCGTTACAGGGATGGGCACTGAAGCTTTCTTT.

CDR3 coding DNA: TGTGCCAGCAGCTCCACTAGCGGGGGGTTCACAGATACGCAGTATTTT. Translation gives CASSSTSGGFTDTQYF. The chain combines TRBV5-4 with TRBJ2-3; 12 bases are a match to TRBD2. CDR3 size: 16 residues. From germline, CDR1 is SGHNT and CDR2 YYREEE (reference sequence). The junction had 4 bases not matched to a gene; V was cut back by 3 bases and J by 2 bases.

The chain carries TRBV5-6 and TRBJ2-2; TRBD2 matches 8 bases. The V and J ends lost 0 bases and 1 base, in that order; junction bases with no gene match: 2. Germline assignment: CDR1 SGHDT and CDR2 YYEEEE. The CDR3 extends over 16 amino acids. The CDR3 here is CASSLASGGNTGELFF. In DNA form, the CDR3 reads TGTGCCAGCAGCTTGGCAAGCGGGGGGAACACCGGGGAGCTGTTTTTT.

The gene calls are TRBV19 and TRBJ1-2; 8 positions match TRBD1. The CDR3 sequence is 15 residues long. Trimming took 8 bases from V and 4 from J; bases not matched to a gene: 12. Germline V gives CDR1 LNHDA, CDR2 SQIVND (reference sequence). The chain's CDR3 is CASFSGAGGFYGYTF. CDR3 DNA: TGTGCCAGTTTTTCAGGGGCAGGGGGCTTCTATGGCTACACCTTC.

J is TRBJ2-1 and V is TRBV15, with TRBD2 matching over 8 bases. There are 16 residues in the CDR3. Germline values: CDR1 LNHNV, CDR2 YYDKDF (reference sequence). The V and J ends lost 2 bases and 1 base, in that order; junction bases with no gene match: 4. The CDR3: CATSRTGTRSYNEQFF. CDR3 nucleotide sequence: TGTGCCACCAGCAGAACCGGGACTAGGTCCTACAATGAGCAGTTCTTC.

The genes are TRBV28 and TRBJ1-2; D possibly corresponds to TRBD1 (6 bases). Trimming took off 4 bases at V and 0 bases at J, with 15 bases between the two ends. The germline V gene encodes CDR1 MDHEN and CDR2 SYDVKM. The CDR3 loop spans 16 amino acids. The CDR3 coding sequence is TGTGCCAGCAGTTCCCTAGGGGGGGGCGCTAACTATGGCTACACCTTC. Amino acid sequence: CASSSLGGGANYGYTF.

This clone was seen a single time. Within the sample, other DNA sequences also encode this same CDR3. This rearrangement joins TRBV28 to TRBJ2-7; D is ambiguous. The CDR3 contains 19 residues. Germline CDR1 and CDR2: MDHEN and SYDVKM. V gave up 2 bases and J gave up 6 bases, with 29 bases separating them. The CDR3 DNA is TGTGCCAGCAGTTTAGGAGCGTTCAGCCCCCAAGTAAATTCGGTCGAGCAGTACTTC. Amino acid sequence: CASSLGAFSPQVNSVEQYF. Looking up the rest from reference TRBV28 and TRBJ2-7 gives the full variable domain: DVKVTQSSRYLVKRTGEKVFLECVQDMDHENMFWYRQDPGLGLRLIYFSYDVKMKEKGDIPEGYSVSREKKERFSLILESASTNQTSMYLCASSLGAFSPQVNSVEQYFGPGTRLTVT.

The chain uses TRBV10-3 and TRBJ1-5, with D possibly being TRBD1 (5 bases). The CDR3 spans 14 residues. Trimming removed 6 bases from V and 2 bases from J, with 11 bases in between. Germline V gene data show CDR1 as ENHRY and CDR2 as SYGVKD. The chain's CDR3 is CAISAIGGNQPQHF. CDR3 in DNA: TGTGCCATCAGCGCGATAGGGGGCAATCAGCCCCAGCATTTT.

This chain joins TRBV28 and TRBJ2-7; D is possibly TRBD1 (6 bases). Between the trimmed V and J ends, which lost 7 bases and 4 bases, there was a span of 20 bases. This CDR3 has 15 residues. The germline V gene has CDR1 MDHEN and CDR2 SYDVKM. CDR3 coding DNA: TGTGCCAGCACCCCTTTAAGGGCAGGGGTGTACGAGCAGTACTTC. Its translation is CASTPLRAGVYEQYF.

The chain joins TRBV28 to TRBJ2-3, with 10 nucleotides matching TRBD2. Looked up from germline, CDR1 is MDHEN and CDR2 is SYDVKM. The CDR3 extends over 16 amino acids. J gave up 1 base and V 8 bases, and 9 bases lay outside the gene matches. The DNA of the CDR3 is TGTGCCAGCTCCCTAGCGGGAGTTCATCGCACAGATACGCAGTATTTT. Translated: CASSLAGVHRTDTQYF.

This chain links TRBV4-3 with TRBJ1-5; no firm D call. Trimming stripped 0 bases from V and 0 bases from J, with 6 bases between. There are 15 residues in the CDR3. The germline V gene encodes CDR1 LGHNA and CDR2 YSLEER. CDR3 nucleotide sequence: TGCGCCAGCAGCCAAGACAGAGATAGCAATCAGCCCCAGCATTTT. The encoded protein is CASSQDRDSNQPQHF.

This rearrangement joins TRBV7-3 to TRBJ2-1; the D gene could be TRBD1 or TRBD2 (6 bases each). Trimming took off 5 bases at V and 5 bases at J, with 13 bases between the two ends. CDR1 is SGHTA and CDR2 is FQGTGA in the germline V gene. CDR3 length equals 14 residues. The CDR3 sequence is CASSPTGADNEQFF. The CDR3, as DNA: TGTGCCAGCAGCCCTACGGGGGCGGACAATGAGCAGTTCTTC.

The V call is TRBV6-2 or TRBV6-3, the J call TRBJ2-3; D ambiguous. Germline values: CDR1 MNHEY, CDR2 SVGEGT. V was trimmed by 4 bases and J by 2 bases, leaving 4 bases between them. This CDR3 comprises 12 residues. The DNA of the CDR3 is TGTGCCAGCAGTTTCTCCACAGATACGCAGTATTTT. This codes for CASSFSTDTQYF.

The V and J genes are TRBV29-1 and TRBJ2-7, with 9 bases lining up with TRBD1. Germline V gene lookup returns CDR1 SQVTM and CDR2 ANQGSEA. J lost 6 bases, V lost 6 bases, and 9 bases had no gene match. The CDR3 runs to 13 residues. CDR3 sequence reads: CSVPGQGLIEQYF. In DNA, the CDR3 is TGCAGCGTACCGGGACAGGGACTGATCGAGCAGTACTTC.

The chain joins TRBV4-1 to TRBJ1-2; D gene ambiguous. Germline CDR1 and CDR2: MGHRA and YSYEKL. This CDR3 has 14 residues. Trimming left V 1 base short and J 8 bases short, with 14 bases between. The CDR3 DNA sequence: TGCGCCAGCAGCCAAGGAAGACTGGTAGGCGGCTACACCTTC. It yields the protein CASSQGRLVGGYTF.

This rearrangement joins TRBV7-8 to TRBJ2-2; D call uncertain. CDR1 is SGHVS, CDR2 FQNEAQ, per germline. The CDR3 covers 15 residues. Deletions cut 1 base from V and 1 base from J, with 7 bases between. In DNA form, the CDR3 reads TGTGCCAGCAGCTTAGTTGCAGGGAACACCGGGGAGCTGTTTTTT. Translating gives CASSLVAGNTGELFF.

J is TRBJ1-1 and V is TRBV3-1 (or the pseudogene TRBV3-2); D is possibly TRBD1 (6 bases). V was cut by 0 bases and J by 8 bases, with 10 bases left in between. Germline V gives CDR1 LGHDT, CDR2 YNNKEL (reference sequence). The CDR3 extends over 13 amino acids. The CDR3 loop reads CASSQDPGAEAFF. The CDR3 DNA reads TGTGCCAGCAGCCAAGATCCAGGGGCCGAAGCTTTCTTT.

CDR3 in DNA: TGTGCCAATAATCCGGGACAAGTTAAAGAGACCCAGTACTTC. Translated: CANNPGQVKETQYF. The rearrangement joins TRBV19 to TRBJ2-5; possibly TRBD1 for D (6 bases). V lost 10 bases to trimming and J lost 3 bases, with 18 bases between them. The germline CDR1 and CDR2 sequences are LNHDA and SQIVND (reference sequence). This CDR3 region has 14 residues.